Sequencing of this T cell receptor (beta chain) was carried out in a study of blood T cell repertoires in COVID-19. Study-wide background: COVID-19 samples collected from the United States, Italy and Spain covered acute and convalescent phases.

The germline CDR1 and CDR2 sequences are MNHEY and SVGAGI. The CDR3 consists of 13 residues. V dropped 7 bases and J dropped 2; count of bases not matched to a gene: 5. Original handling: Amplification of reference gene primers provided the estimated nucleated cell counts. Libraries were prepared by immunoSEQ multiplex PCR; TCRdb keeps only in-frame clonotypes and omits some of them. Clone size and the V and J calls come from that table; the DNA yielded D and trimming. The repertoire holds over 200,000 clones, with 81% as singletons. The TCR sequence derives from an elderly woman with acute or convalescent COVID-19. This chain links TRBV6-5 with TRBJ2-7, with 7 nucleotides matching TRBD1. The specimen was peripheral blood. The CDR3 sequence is CASKDRLTYEQYF. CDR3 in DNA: TGTGCCAGCAAGGACAGGCTAACCTACGAGCAGTACTTC.